This TCR beta chain was identified during a study of molecular identifiers for immune sequencing clone quantification. About the research overall: The replicates split RNA from roughly 18,000 or 92,000 naive CD8 cells five ways and sequenced four.

TCRdb reprocessed the PCR reads with MiXCR, giving one entry per CDR3 protein. Found here are about 640,000 distinct CDR3 sequences, just under 20% of them singletons; the top ten hold 0.75% to 0.95%. Trimming cost V 6 bases and J 0 bases; bases outside gene matches: 4. In germline, CDR1 is SEHNR, CDR2 FQNEAQ (reference sequence). This CDR3 is built from 16 residues. Study results and caveats: Because of identical TCR molecules sharing a barcode, sizes of highly expanded clones could be underestimated. Among around 970,000 naive cells, spiked Jurkat TCR RNA from a single cell was reportedly detectable. Among effectors, clones above 20 RNA copies held over 97% of molecules; among naive cells, under 1%.

This clonotype appeared a few times. What it recognizes is unknown. This clonotype was sampled from a human donor in good health. Some libraries in this study had Jurkat cell RNA spiked in. Sequenced material: naive CD8+ T cells from blood, with Jurkat cell RNA spiked in. The subset here: FACS-sorted CD8+CD4-CCR7+CD45RA+ naive T cells. The chain carries TRBV7-9 and TRBJ2-1; 11 bases align to TRBD2. The CDR3 region is CASRITSGSSYNEQFF. CDR3 sequence (DNA): TGTGCCAGCAGAATAACTAGCGGGAGCTCCTACAATGAGCAGTTCTTC.